This TCR beta chain was sequenced during a study of blood T cell repertoires in COVID-19. About the study: Sources were T cells, B-cell-depleted T cells, or PBMCs; the material itself was cDNA or gDNA.

Participant-given clinical history determined each cohort assignment. The CDR3 consists of 13 residues. Germline V gene data show CDR1 as GTSNPN and CDR2 as SVGIG (reference sequence). V dropped 0 bases and J dropped 7 bases, with 10 bases sitting between them. Original processing notes: How many nucleated cells were present was estimated from reference gene primer amplification. The repertoire was sequenced with immunoSEQ multiplex PCR; TCRdb's copy has only in-frame clones and lacks some. That table gives V, J and clone size, and the DNA gave D and trimming. Of roughly 150,000 clones in the sample, 84% were seen once.

This chain links TRBV30 with TRBJ1-5; perhaps TRBD1 as D (5 bases). This clonotype originated in a man over 45 in a cohort exposed to, infected with or recovered from COVID-19 (not recorded which). The sample was PBMCs or T cells enriched from blood (not recorded which). The CDR3: CAWSVGPTQPQHF. The DNA of the CDR3 is TGTGCCTGGAGTGTGGGGCCTACCCAGCCCCAGCATTTT.